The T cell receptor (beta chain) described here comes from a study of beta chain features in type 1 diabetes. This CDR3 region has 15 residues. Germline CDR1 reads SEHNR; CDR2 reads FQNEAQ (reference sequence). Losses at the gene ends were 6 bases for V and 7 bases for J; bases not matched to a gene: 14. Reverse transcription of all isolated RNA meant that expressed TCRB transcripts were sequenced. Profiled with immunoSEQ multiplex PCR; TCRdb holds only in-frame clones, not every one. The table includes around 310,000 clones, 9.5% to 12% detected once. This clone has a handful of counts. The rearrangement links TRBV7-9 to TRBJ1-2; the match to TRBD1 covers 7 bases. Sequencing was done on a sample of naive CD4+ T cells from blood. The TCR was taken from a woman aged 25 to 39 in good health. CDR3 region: CASSLGEQGLVGYTF. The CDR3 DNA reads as TGTGCCAGCAGTTTGGGTGAACAGGGGTTGGTTGGCTACACCTTC.